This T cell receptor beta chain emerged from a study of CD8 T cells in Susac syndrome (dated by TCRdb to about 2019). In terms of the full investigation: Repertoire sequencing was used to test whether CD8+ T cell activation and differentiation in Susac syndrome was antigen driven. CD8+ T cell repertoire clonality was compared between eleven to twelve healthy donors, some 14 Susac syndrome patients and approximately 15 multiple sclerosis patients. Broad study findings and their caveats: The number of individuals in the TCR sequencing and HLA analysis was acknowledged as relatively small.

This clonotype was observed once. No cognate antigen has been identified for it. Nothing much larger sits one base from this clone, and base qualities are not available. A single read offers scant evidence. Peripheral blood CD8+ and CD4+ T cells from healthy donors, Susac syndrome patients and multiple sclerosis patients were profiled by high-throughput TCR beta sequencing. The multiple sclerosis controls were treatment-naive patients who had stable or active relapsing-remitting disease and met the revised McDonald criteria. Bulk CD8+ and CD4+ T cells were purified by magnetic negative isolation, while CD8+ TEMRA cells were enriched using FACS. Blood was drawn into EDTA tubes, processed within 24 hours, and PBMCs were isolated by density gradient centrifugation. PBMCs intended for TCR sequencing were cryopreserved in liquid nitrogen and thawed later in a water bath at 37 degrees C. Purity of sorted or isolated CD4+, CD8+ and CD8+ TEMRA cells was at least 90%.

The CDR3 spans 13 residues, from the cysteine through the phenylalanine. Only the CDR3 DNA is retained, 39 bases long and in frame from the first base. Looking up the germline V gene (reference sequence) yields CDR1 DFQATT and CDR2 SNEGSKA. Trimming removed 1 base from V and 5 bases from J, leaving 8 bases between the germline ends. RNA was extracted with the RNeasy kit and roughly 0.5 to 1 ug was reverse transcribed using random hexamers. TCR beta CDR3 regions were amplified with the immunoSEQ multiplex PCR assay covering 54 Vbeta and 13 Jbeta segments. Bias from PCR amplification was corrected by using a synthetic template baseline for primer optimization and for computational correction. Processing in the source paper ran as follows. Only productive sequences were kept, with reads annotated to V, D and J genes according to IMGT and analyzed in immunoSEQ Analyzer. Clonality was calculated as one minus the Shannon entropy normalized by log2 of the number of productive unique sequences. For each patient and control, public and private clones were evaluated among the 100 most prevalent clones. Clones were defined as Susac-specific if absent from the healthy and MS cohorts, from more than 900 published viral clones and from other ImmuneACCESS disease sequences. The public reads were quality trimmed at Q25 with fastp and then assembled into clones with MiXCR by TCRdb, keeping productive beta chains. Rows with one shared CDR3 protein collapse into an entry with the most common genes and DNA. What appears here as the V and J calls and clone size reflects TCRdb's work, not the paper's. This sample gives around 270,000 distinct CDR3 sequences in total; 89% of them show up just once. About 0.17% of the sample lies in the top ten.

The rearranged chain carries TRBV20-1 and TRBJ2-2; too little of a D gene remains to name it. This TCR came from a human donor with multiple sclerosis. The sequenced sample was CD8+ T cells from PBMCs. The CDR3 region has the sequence CSARVRPTGELFF. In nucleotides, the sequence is TGCAGTGCTAGAGTGCGGCCGACCGGGGAGCTGTTTTTT.